This T cell receptor beta chain was profiled in a study of OX40 agonist ivuxolimab in advanced cancers. The study's findings and limits: Antigen targets of the expanded peripheral T cells went undetermined.

Trimming shortened V by 1 base and J by 5 bases, and 8 bases separated the two germline ends. The CDR3 has 13 residues. CDR1 SGHTA and CDR2 FQGNSA come from the germline V gene. Assay used: immunoSEQ multiplex PCR; TCRdb lists only in-frame clones, some missing. The profile covers roughly 73,000 clones, with roughly 90% appearing a single time and around 2.5% taken by the ten largest. Patients were excluded for autoimmune disease history or systemic immunosuppression. As regards this clone: Its antigen is unidentified.

The TCR sequence derives from an adult with an advanced solid tumor such as melanoma, head and neck, liver or kidney cancer. The sample in question was CD4+ or CD8+ T cells sorted from blood, obtained in a trial of the OX40 agonist ivuxolimab. The chain carries TRBV7-2 and TRBJ1-1; D is uncertain. The CDR3 DNA follows: TGTGCCAGCAGCTTAGGTAGGGAAACTGAAGCTTTCTTT. It is translated as CASSLGRETEAFF.